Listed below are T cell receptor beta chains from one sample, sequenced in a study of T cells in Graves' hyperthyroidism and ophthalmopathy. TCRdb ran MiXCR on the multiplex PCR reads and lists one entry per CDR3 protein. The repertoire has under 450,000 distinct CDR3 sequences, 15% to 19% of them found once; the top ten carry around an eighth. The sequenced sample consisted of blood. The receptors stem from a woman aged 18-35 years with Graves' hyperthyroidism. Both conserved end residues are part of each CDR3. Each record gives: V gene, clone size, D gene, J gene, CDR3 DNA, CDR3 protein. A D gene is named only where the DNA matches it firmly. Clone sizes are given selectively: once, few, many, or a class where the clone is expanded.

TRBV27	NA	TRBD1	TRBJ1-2	TGTGCCAGCAGTTTTATCCTGACAGGGGGCTCCTATGGCTACACCTTC	CASSFILTGGSYGYTF
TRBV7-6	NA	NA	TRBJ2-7	TGTGCCAGCAGCCGATATATACGACGGACGAGCTCCTACGAGCAGTACTTC	CASSRYIRRTSSYEQYF
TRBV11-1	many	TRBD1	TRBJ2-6	TGTGCCAGCAGCGGGGGACAGGCGAGCTCTGGGGCCAACGTCCTGACTTTC	CASSGGQASSGANVLTF
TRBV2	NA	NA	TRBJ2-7	TGTGCCAGCAGTGAGAAGGGGTCGGCCTACGGGAAGTACTTC	CASSEKGSAYGKYF
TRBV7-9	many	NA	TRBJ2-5	TGTGCCAGCATACTCTCTAGCGTACAAGGGACCCAGTACTTC	CASILSSVQGTQYF
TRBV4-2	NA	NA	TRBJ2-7	TGTGCCAGCAGCCAAGTTGGGGACCGCACCTACGAGCAGTACTTC	CASSQVGDRTYEQYF
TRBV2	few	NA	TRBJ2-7	TGTGCCAGCAGTGTTGACTCCGAGCAGTACTTC	CASSVDSEQYF
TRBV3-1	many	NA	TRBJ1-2	TGTGCCAGTTTAGGCGGTGATGGCTACACCTTC	CASLGGDGYTF
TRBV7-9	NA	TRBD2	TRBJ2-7	TGTGCCAGCAGCCAAGGACTAGCGGGAGGATTGGAGCAGTACTTC	CASSQGLAGGLEQYF
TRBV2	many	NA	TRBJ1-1	TGTGCCAGCAGTTTGGTACAGGGTGAAGCTTTCTTT	CASSLVQGEAFF
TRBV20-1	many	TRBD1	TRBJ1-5	TGCAGTGCTAGCCCGGACAGGGCCTTCTATCAGCCCCAGCATTTT	CSASPDRAFYQPQHF
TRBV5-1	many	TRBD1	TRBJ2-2	TGCGCCAGCAGCGCCACAGGGGGGACCGGGGAGCTGTTTTTT	CASSATGGTGELFF
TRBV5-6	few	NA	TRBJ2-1	TGTGCCAGCAGCTTGGACCGGCGGGGGCTTTACAATGAGCAGTTCTTC	CASSLDRRGLYNEQFF
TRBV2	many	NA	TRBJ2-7	TGTGCCAGCAGTAAGGCGGGATATTCCGAGCAGTACTTC	CASSKAGYSEQYF
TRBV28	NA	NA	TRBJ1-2	TGTGCCAGCAGTTCACAGGGTTATGGCGACACCTTC	CASSSQGYGDTF
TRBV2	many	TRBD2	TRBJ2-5	TGTGCCAGCAGCTTCAGACGGACTAGCGGGAGGACCCAAGAGACCCAGTACTTC	CASSFRRTSGRTQETQYF
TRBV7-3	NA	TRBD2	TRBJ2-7	TGTGCCAGCAGCGTGGGACTAGCGGGGGCCTCCTACGAGCAGTACTTC	CASSVGLAGASYEQYF
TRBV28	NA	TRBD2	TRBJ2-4	TGTGCCAGCAGCCGTACTAGCGTCCAAAGCATTCAGTACTTC	CASSRTSVQSIQYF
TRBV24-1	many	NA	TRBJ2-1	TGTGCCACCAGTGAACATGGACTCAACAATGAGCAGTTCTTC	CATSEHGLNNEQFF
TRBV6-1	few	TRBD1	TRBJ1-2	TGTGCCAGCAGTGCCCGGGACAGGGGTCATGGCTACACCTTC	CASSARDRGHGYTF
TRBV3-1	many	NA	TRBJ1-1	TGTGCCAGCAGCCAAGGGTCACCTAGGGATACTGAAGCTTTCTTT	CASSQGSPRDTEAFF
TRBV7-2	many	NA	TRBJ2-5	TGTGCCAGCAGCTCCGAGGGGGCCGGAGGGGAGACCCAGTACTTC	CASSSEGAGGETQYF
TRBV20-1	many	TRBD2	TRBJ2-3	TGCAGTGCTCAGAGACTAGCGGGGGAGTACACAGATACGCAGTATTTT	CSAQRLAGEYTDTQYF
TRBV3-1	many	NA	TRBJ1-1	TGTGCCAGCAGCCAATACCGGGAAAACACTGAAGCTTTCTTT	CASSQYRENTEAFF
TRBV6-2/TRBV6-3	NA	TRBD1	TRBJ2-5	TGTGCCAGCAGTTACTCTCGGACAGGGGTGGAGACCCAGTACTTC	CASSYSRTGVETQYF
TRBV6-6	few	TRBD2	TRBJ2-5	TGTGCCAGCAGTTACTCGGTGGGAGGGGTGGAGACCCAGTACTTC	CASSYSVGGVETQYF
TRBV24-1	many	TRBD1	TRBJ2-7	TGTGCCACCAGTGACCTGACAGGGTCGAACGAGCAGTACTTC	CATSDLTGSNEQYF